This T cell receptor (beta chain) was obtained from a study of blood T cells in healthy people across ages. Peripheral blood, about 10 milliliters per donor, was collected. It was with a sample-barcoded 5' primer and a J-beta primer mix that a second PCR of about 6 to 12 cycles was run. MiXCR was run by TCRdb on the 5' RACE reads, yielding one entry per CDR3 protein. The table includes about 580,000 distinct CDR3 sequences, about 45% detected once. This clonotype was obtained from a man older than 75 in good health. The sequencing sample was made of blood.

The CDR3 nucleotides read TGTGCCAGCAGCCAAGATGCAGGGGATTACGAGCAGTACTTC. Translation: CASSQDAGDYEQYF. The chain joins TRBV14 to TRBJ2-7, with D possibly TRBD1 on 6 matching bases. The CDR3 spans 14 residues. Germline V gene data show CDR1 as SGHDN and CDR2 as FVKESK. The V end was cut by 0 bases, the J end by 4 bases, with 10 bases between.